A selection of T cell receptor beta chains follows, all from one sample in a study of beta chain features in type 1 diabetes. Clones were sequenced by immunoSEQ multiplex PCR, and TCRdb holds only the in-frame ones, with some missing. The sample comprises 200,000 to 250,000 clones, roughly 70% of which are singletons, and roughly 0.048% rests with the top ten. Sequenced input: naive CD4+ T cells from blood. Source of these receptors: a man aged 25-40 years in good health. Each CDR3 is given with its conserved first and last residue. The D gene is left open where the match is weak. Not all rows give a size; the values are once, few, many and, for expanded clones, a class.

D gene: TRBD1; clone size: few; V gene: TRBV29-1; J gene: TRBJ2-1; CDR3 protein: CSGGTGNPNEQFF; CDR3 DNA: TGCAGCGGCGGGACAGGGAATCCCAATGAGCAGTTCTTC
D gene: .; clone size: few; V gene: TRBV29-1; J gene: TRBJ2-3; CDR3 protein: CSVEEGDGTDTQYF; CDR3 DNA: TGCAGCGTTGAAGAAGGCGATGGCACAGATACGCAGTATTTT
D gene: .; clone size: .; V gene: TRBV20-1; J gene: TRBJ2-7; CDR3 protein: CSARTALEQYF; CDR3 DNA: TGCAGTGCTCGGACCGCCCTGGAGCAGTACTTC
D gene: .; clone size: few; V gene: TRBV30; J gene: TRBJ2-3; CDR3 protein: CAWSALSGADTQYF; CDR3 DNA: TGTGCCTGGAGTGCCCTATCAGGGGCAGATACGCAGTATTTT
D gene: .; clone size: .; V gene: TRBV4-2; J gene: TRBJ2-1; CDR3 protein: CASSQDRGANNEQFF; CDR3 DNA: TGTGCCAGCAGCCAAGATCGCGGAGCAAACAATGAGCAGTTCTTC
D gene: TRBD2; clone size: .; V gene: TRBV29-1; J gene: TRBJ2-1; CDR3 protein: CSVEGSGSSYNEQFF; CDR3 DNA: TGCAGCGTTGAGGGTAGCGGGAGCTCCTACAATGAGCAGTTCTTC
D gene: TRBD1; clone size: .; V gene: TRBV7-2; J gene: TRBJ2-5; CDR3 protein: CASSPKTGAEETQYF; CDR3 DNA: TGTGCCAGCAGCCCTAAGACAGGGGCGGAAGAGACCCAGTACTTC
D gene: TRBD2; clone size: few; V gene: TRBV4-2; J gene: TRBJ2-3; CDR3 protein: CASSQLAGGSTDTQYF; CDR3 DNA: TGTGCCAGCAGCCAACTAGCGGGGGGGAGCACAGATACGCAGTATTTT
D gene: .; clone size: .; V gene: TRBV29-1; J gene: TRBJ2-1; CDR3 protein: CSVARRLDNEQFF; CDR3 DNA: TGCAGCGTTGCCCGACGCCTTGACAATGAGCAGTTCTTC
D gene: TRBD1; clone size: .; V gene: TRBV11-2; J gene: TRBJ2-7; CDR3 protein: CASRYLDRGSHEQYF; CDR3 DNA: TGTGCCAGCAGGTACCTAGACAGGGGGAGCCACGAGCAGTACTTC
D gene: .; clone size: .; V gene: TRBV11-2; J gene: TRBJ2-3; CDR3 protein: CASSFTGTTDTQYF; CDR3 DNA: TGTGCCAGCAGCTTCACCGGGACTACAGATACGCAGTATTTT
D gene: .; clone size: .; V gene: TRBV27; J gene: TRBJ2-6; CDR3 protein: CASSPTVLSGANVLTF; CDR3 DNA: TGTGCCAGCAGTCCCACAGTACTCTCTGGGGCCAACGTCCTGACTTTC
D gene: TRBD1; clone size: .; V gene: TRBV7-2; J gene: TRBJ2-7; CDR3 protein: CASSPDRASSYEQYF; CDR3 DNA: TGTGCCAGCAGCCCGGACAGGGCAAGCTCCTACGAGCAGTACTTC
D gene: TRBD1; clone size: .; V gene: TRBV30; J gene: TRBJ2-7; CDR3 protein: CAWSEDRGPYEQYF; CDR3 DNA: TGTGCCTGGAGTGAGGACAGGGGCCCCTACGAGCAGTACTTC
D gene: .; clone size: .; V gene: TRBV5-1; J gene: TRBJ2-7; CDR3 protein: CASRRGAVYEQYF; CDR3 DNA: TGCGCCAGCAGAAGGGGGGCCGTCTACGAGCAGTACTTC
D gene: .; clone size: .; V gene: TRBV5-1; J gene: TRBJ2-5; CDR3 protein: CASSLAGQQETQYF; CDR3 DNA: TGCGCCAGCAGCTTGGCCGGGCAGCAAGAGACCCAGTACTTC
D gene: TRBD2; clone size: few; V gene: TRBV15; J gene: TRBJ2-7; CDR3 protein: CATSPSGSGRGEQYF; CDR3 DNA: TGTGCCACCAGCCCTAGCGGGTCTGGGCGTGGCGAGCAGTACTTC
D gene: .; clone size: .; V gene: TRBV10-2; J gene: TRBJ2-7; CDR3 protein: CASTDRSYEQYF; CDR3 DNA: TGCGCCAGTACTGACCGATCCTACGAGCAGTACTTC
D gene: .; clone size: .; V gene: TRBV4-1; J gene: TRBJ1-1; CDR3 protein: CASGSYRVATEAFF; CDR3 DNA: TGCGCCAGCGGATCTTACAGGGTCGCCACTGAAGCTTTCTTT
D gene: .; clone size: .; V gene: TRBV4-1; J gene: TRBJ1-1; CDR3 protein: CASSQDYRMAFF; CDR3 DNA: TGCGCCAGCAGCCAAGATTACAGGATGGCTTTCTTT
D gene: .; clone size: .; V gene: TRBV15; J gene: TRBJ1-3; CDR3 protein: CATSTHRNSGNTIYF; CDR3 DNA: TGTGCCACCAGCACACACAGGAACTCTGGAAACACCATATATTTT
D gene: .; clone size: .; V gene: TRBV11-2; J gene: TRBJ2-4; CDR3 protein: CASSLGPLGGNIQYF; CDR3 DNA: TGTGCCAGCAGCTTAGGACCTCTAGGAGGAAACATTCAGTACTTC
D gene: TRBD2; clone size: .; V gene: TRBV30; J gene: TRBJ2-1; CDR3 protein: CAWSRGPLAGGNEQFF; CDR3 DNA: TGTGCCTGGAGTCGGGGACCACTAGCGGGGGGAAATGAGCAGTTCTTC
D gene: TRBD2; clone size: .; V gene: TRBV5-1; J gene: TRBJ2-3; CDR3 protein: CASSLAGGTDTQYF; CDR3 DNA: TGCGCCAGCTCCCTAGCGGGAGGCACAGATACGCAGTATTTT
D gene: TRBD1; clone size: few; V gene: TRBV29-1; J gene: TRBJ2-5; CDR3 protein: CSVDMTGGLETQYF; CDR3 DNA: TGCAGCGTAGACATGACAGGGGGCCTAGAGACCCAGTACTTC
D gene: TRBD1; clone size: once; V gene: TRBV7-9; J gene: TRBJ2-7; CDR3 protein: CASRTGQGLYEQYF; CDR3 DNA: TGTGCCAGCCGCACGGGACAGGGGCTCTACGAGCAGTACTTC
D gene: .; clone size: .; V gene: TRBV7-2; J gene: TRBJ2-5; CDR3 protein: CASSSLETQYF; CDR3 DNA: TGTGCCAGCAGCTCCCTGGAGACCCAGTACTTC
D gene: .; clone size: few; V gene: TRBV2; J gene: TRBJ2-3; CDR3 protein: CASKLQGGPTDTQYF; CDR3 DNA: TGTGCCAGCAAGCTACAGGGAGGACCCACAGATACGCAGTATTTT
D gene: TRBD2; clone size: few; V gene: TRBV30; J gene: TRBJ2-4; CDR3 protein: CAWAPRLAGTYKNIQYF; CDR3 DNA: TGTGCCTGGGCACCTCGACTAGCGGGGACCTACAAAAACATTCAGTACTTC
D gene: .; clone size: few; V gene: TRBV30; J gene: TRBJ1-5; CDR3 protein: CAWSEGTSNQPQHF; CDR3 DNA: TGTGCCTGGAGTGAGGGGACTAGCAATCAGCCCCAGCATTTT
D gene: TRBD2; clone size: .; V gene: TRBV2; J gene: TRBJ2-5; CDR3 protein: CASRDSLAGQETQYF; CDR3 DNA: TGTGCCAGCAGGGATTCTCTAGCGGGGCAAGAGACCCAGTACTTC
D gene: .; clone size: .; V gene: TRBV5-1; J gene: TRBJ2-5; CDR3 protein: CASSLAMVIGETQYF; CDR3 DNA: TGCGCCAGCAGCTTGGCCATGGTAATCGGAGAGACCCAGTACTTC
D gene: .; clone size: .; V gene: TRBV30; J gene: TRBJ1-1; CDR3 protein: CAWSRGGTEAFF; CDR3 DNA: TGTGCCTGGAGTCGAGGGGGCACTGAAGCTTTCTTT
D gene: TRBD1; clone size: .; V gene: TRBV29-1; J gene: TRBJ2-5; CDR3 protein: CSVLTGDGLRDF; CDR3 DNA: TGCAGCGTTTTAACAGGGGACGGCCTCAGGGACTTC
D gene: .; clone size: .; V gene: TRBV5-6; J gene: TRBJ2-5; CDR3 protein: CASSLGWTETQYF; CDR3 DNA: TGTGCCAGCAGCCTGGGGTGGACTGAGACCCAGTACTTC
D gene: .; clone size: .; V gene: TRBV9; J gene: TRBJ2-1; CDR3 protein: CASSQEGGSIYNEQFF; CDR3 DNA: TGTGCCAGCTCTCAAGAGGGCGGCTCCATCTACAATGAGCAGTTCTTC
D gene: .; clone size: few; V gene: TRBV30; J gene: TRBJ2-3; CDR3 protein: CAWSVLTLSTDTQYF; CDR3 DNA: TGTGCCTGGAGTGTCCTAACTCTTTCCACAGATACGCAGTATTTT
D gene: TRBD2; clone size: .; V gene: TRBV2; J gene: TRBJ2-1; CDR3 protein: CASIRTSGNEQFF; CDR3 DNA: TGTGCCAGCATCCGGACTAGCGGCAATGAGCAGTTCTTC
D gene: .; clone size: .; V gene: TRBV29-1; J gene: TRBJ2-7; CDR3 protein: CSVGRASSYEQYF; CDR3 DNA: TGCAGCGTTGGCAGGGCCAGCTCCTACGAGCAGTACTTC
D gene: .; clone size: .; V gene: TRBV10-3; J gene: TRBJ2-1; CDR3 protein: CAISPLSNEQFF; CDR3 DNA: TGTGCCATCAGTCCTCTGAGCAATGAGCAGTTCTTC
D gene: .; clone size: few; V gene: TRBV7-9; J gene: TRBJ2-4; CDR3 protein: CASSLTWQSKNIQYF; CDR3 DNA: TGTGCCAGCAGCTTAACCTGGCAGTCCAAAAACATTCAGTACTTC
D gene: .; clone size: .; V gene: TRBV29-1; J gene: TRBJ2-3; CDR3 protein: CSVGDGPLDTQYF; CDR3 DNA: TGCAGCGTTGGGGACGGGCCCTTGGATACGCAGTATTTT